These 10 T cell receptor beta chains were all obtained from the same sample, sequenced in a study of cytomegalovirus exposure and HLA in healthy donors. Researchers ran the PCR with 60 Vbeta and 13 Jbeta primers. Profiling relied on immunoSEQ multiplex PCR, and the TCRdb table lists in-frame clones only, not all of them. This table lists 100,000 to 150,000 clones. Sequences were obtained from PBMCs. These receptors came from a man in his forties in good health and CMV-seronegative.

The chain has TRBV4-2 and TRBJ2-7; TRBD2 aligns across 7 bases. V trimming: 0 bases; J trimming: 6 bases; junction bases outside the gene matches: 11. The CDR3 runs to 16 residues. Germline V gives CDR1 LGHNA, CDR2 YNFKEQ. CDR3 sequence reads: CASSQDLGGGSREQYF. The CDR3 DNA reads TGTGCCAGCAGCCAAGATCTTGGGGGAGGGTCGCGCGAGCAGTACTTC.

As DNA, the CDR3 is TGTGCCAGCTCACCATTCACCGGAGATGGCTACACCTTC. This encodes CASSPFTGDGYTF. V gene TRBV18 combines with J gene TRBJ1-2; D uncertain. The CDR3 runs to 13 residues. Germline V lookup: CDR1 KGHSH, CDR2 LQKENI. The V end was cut by 2 bases, the J end by 6 bases, with 10 bases between.

The V and J genes are TRBV6-5 and TRBJ2-7; D ambiguous. V was clipped by 6 bases and J by 0 bases, with 12 bases between them. This CDR3 has 14 residues. Germline loops: CDR1 MNHEY, CDR2 SVGAGI. As DNA, the CDR3 is TGTGCCAGCAGACTATCCCTAAACTCCTACGAGCAGTACTTC. Translating gives CASRLSLNSYEQYF.

The chain recombines TRBV7-8 with TRBJ1-1; D possibly corresponds to TRBD1 (6 bases). The germline V gene has CDR1 SGHVS and CDR2 FQNEAQ. The ends were cut back, 2 bases at V and 4 bases at J, with 14 bases in the middle. CDR3 length: 15 residues. CDR3 in DNA: TGTGCCAGCAGCTTATGGGGGACAAGGAGCACTGAAGCTTTCTTT. It codes for CASSLWGTRSTEAFF.

The chain uses TRBV6-1 and TRBJ1-4; 9 bases match TRBD1. Trimming at V came to 3 bases and at J to 7 bases, leaving 6 bases not matched to a gene. CDR1 and CDR2 (germline): MNHNS, SASEGT. This CDR3 spans 15 amino acids. CDR3: CASSEPGTGSEKLFF. CDR3 DNA sequence: TGTGCCAGCAGTGAGCCCGGGACAGGGAGTGAAAAACTGTTTTTT.

V is TRBV10-3 and J is TRBJ1-5; 10 nucleotides agree with TRBD1. The CDR3 spans 16 residues. V shed 3 bases and J 0 bases; nucleotides not matched to a gene: 2. The germline CDR1 and CDR2 sequences are ENHRY and SYGVKD. The CDR3 loop is CAISDRTGGSNQPQHF. The CDR3 coding sequence is TGTGCCATCAGTGACCGGACAGGGGGTAGCAATCAGCCCCAGCATTTT.

This rearrangement joins TRBV11-3 to TRBJ1-1; 12 nucleotides agree with TRBD1. Germline CDR1 and CDR2: SGHNT and YENEEA. The CDR3 spans 17 residues. With 1 base clipped from V and 1 base from J, the junction kept 4 bases outside the gene matches. The CDR3 protein is CASSLGGTGGRNTEAFF. The DNA of the CDR3 is TGTGCCAGCAGCTTAGGGGGGACAGGGGGCAGGAACACTGAAGCTTTCTTT.

The chain couples TRBV29-1 to TRBJ2-3, with D tentatively TRBD1 (6 bases). The CDR3 contains 11 residues. Trimming stripped 8 bases from V and 6 bases from J, with 12 bases between. Per the germline V gene, CDR1 is SQVTM and CDR2 is ANQGSEA. CDR3 sequence (DNA): TGCAGCTCTGGCCAGGGGGATACGCAGTATTTT. Translation gives CSSGQGDTQYF.

The chain employs TRBV30 and TRBJ2-3, with 12 bases identical to TRBD2. After removal of 4 bases from V and 5 bases from J, the junction contained 10 bases not matched to a gene. The CDR3 spans 16 residues. Germline V gives CDR1 GTSNPN, CDR2 SVGIG (reference sequence). Here the CDR3 DNA reads TGTGCCTGGACCCAATCCCTAGCGGGAGGGCTAGATACGCAGTATTTT. Protein: CAWTQSLAGGLDTQYF.

V gene TRBV11-2 combines with J gene TRBJ2-1; 9 bases match TRBD2. J was trimmed by 12 bases and V by 0 bases; bases with no gene match: 9. The CDR3 totals 15 residues. Germline V lookup: CDR1 SGHAT, CDR2 FQNNGV. As DNA, the CDR3 is TGTGCCAGCAGCTTAGAGAGATCCCTAGCGGGATCGCAGTTCTTC. Amino acids: CASSLERSLAGSQFF.